This T cell receptor beta chain was identified in a study of blood T cell repertoires in COVID-19. Germline V gives CDR1 LNHDA, CDR2 SQIVND (reference sequence). V gave up 4 bases and J gave up 5 bases; unmatched junction bases: 5. The CDR3 totals 15 residues. Produced via immunoSEQ multiplex PCR; TCRdb's table is partial and in-frame only. The table shows about 120,000 clones, with around nine tenths occurring only once. This clonotype was sampled from a man aged 55 to 70 with COVID-19, enrolled during active disease. The material sequenced was peripheral blood. The chain links TRBV19 to TRBJ2-3; TRBD2 aligns across 11 bases. The DNA for the CDR3 is TGTGCCAGTAGTACACTAGCGGGAGTTGGAGATACGCAGTATTTT. Its translation is CASSTLAGVGDTQYF.